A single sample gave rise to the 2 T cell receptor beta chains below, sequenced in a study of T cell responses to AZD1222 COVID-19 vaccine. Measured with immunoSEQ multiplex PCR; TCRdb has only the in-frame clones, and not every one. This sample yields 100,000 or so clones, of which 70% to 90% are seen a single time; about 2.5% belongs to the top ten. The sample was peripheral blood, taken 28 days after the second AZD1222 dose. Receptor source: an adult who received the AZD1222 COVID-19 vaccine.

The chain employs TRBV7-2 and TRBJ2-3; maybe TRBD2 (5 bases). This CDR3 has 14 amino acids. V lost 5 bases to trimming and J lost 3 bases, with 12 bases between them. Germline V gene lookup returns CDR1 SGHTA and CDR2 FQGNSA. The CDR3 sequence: CASSPRTGTDTQYF. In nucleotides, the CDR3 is TGTGCCAGCAGCCCCAGGACTGGGACAGATACGCAGTATTTT.

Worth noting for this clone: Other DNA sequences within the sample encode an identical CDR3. CDR3 DNA sequence: TGTGCCAGCAGTCTTGACACTGAAGCTTTCTTT. As protein: CASSLDTEAFF. V gene TRBV12-3 or TRBV12-4 combines with J gene TRBJ1-1; D remains unclear. Trimming removed 5 bases at V and 3 bases at J, with 4 bases between. CDR3 length: 11 amino acids.